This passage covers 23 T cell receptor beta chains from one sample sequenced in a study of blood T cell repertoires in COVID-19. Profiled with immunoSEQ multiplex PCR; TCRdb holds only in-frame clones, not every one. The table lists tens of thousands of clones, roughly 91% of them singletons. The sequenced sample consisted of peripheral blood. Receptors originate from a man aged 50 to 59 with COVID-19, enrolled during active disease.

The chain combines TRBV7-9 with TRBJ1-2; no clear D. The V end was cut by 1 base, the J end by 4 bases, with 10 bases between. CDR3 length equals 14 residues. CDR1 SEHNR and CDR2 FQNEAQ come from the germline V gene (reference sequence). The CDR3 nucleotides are TGTGCCAGCAGCTTAGACGGTCTTGGCTATGGCTACACCTTC. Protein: CASSLDGLGYGYTF.

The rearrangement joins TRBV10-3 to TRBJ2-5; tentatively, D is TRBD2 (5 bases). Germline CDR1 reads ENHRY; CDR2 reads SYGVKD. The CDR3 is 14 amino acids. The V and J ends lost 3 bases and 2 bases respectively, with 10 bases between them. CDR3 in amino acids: CAISEATGQETQYF. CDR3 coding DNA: TGTGCCATCAGTGAAGCCACGGGACAAGAGACCCAGTACTTC.

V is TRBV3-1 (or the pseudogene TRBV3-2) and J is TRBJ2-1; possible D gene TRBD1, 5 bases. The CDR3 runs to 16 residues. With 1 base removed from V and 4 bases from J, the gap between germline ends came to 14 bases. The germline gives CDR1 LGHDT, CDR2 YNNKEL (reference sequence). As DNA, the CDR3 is TGTGCCAGCAGCCAAGTCTCAGTAGCAGGGTACAATGAGCAGTTCTTC. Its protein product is CASSQVSVAGYNEQFF.

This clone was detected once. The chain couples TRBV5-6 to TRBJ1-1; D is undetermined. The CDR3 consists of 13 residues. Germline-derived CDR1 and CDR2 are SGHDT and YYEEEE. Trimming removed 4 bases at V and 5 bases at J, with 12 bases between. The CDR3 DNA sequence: TGTGCCAGCAGCCCCAGTCCGAAAACTGAAGCTTTCTTT. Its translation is CASSPSPKTEAFF.

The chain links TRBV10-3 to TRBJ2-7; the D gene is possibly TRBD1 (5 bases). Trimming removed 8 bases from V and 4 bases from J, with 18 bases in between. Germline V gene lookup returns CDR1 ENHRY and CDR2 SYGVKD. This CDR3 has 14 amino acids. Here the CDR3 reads CAIAQGSKLYEQYF. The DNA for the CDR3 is TGTGCCATCGCTCAGGGAAGTAAGCTTTACGAGCAGTACTTC.

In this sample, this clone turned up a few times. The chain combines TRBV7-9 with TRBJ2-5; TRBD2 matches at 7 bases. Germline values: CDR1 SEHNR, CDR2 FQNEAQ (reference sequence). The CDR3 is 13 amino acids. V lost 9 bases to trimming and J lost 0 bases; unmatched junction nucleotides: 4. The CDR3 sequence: CASRAGNQETQYF. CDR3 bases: TGTGCCAGTAGAGCGGGGAACCAAGAGACCCAGTACTTC.

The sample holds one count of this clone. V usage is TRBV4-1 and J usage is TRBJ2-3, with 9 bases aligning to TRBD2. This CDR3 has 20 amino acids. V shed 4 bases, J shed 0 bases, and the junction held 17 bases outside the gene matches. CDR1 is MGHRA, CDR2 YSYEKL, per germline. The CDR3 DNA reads TGCGCCAGCAGCCCTAGGCCAGCGGGAGGTTATAAGATCAGCACAGATACGCAGTATTTT. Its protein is CASSPRPAGGYKISTDTQYF.

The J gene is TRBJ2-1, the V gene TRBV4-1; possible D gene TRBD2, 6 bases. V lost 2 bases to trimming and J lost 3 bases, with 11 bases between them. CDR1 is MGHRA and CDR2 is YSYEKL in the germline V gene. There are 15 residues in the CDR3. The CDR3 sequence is CASSQFSRGYNEQFF. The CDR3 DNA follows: TGCGCCAGCAGCCAATTTTCGCGGGGCTACAATGAGCAGTTCTTC.

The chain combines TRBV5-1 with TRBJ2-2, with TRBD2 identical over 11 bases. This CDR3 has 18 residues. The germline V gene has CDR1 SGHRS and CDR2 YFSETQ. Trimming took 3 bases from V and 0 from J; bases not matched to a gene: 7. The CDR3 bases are TGCGCCAGCAGCTCCCCTAGCGGGAGGTGGTCGAACACCGGGGAGCTGTTTTTT. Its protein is CASSSPSGRWSNTGELFF.

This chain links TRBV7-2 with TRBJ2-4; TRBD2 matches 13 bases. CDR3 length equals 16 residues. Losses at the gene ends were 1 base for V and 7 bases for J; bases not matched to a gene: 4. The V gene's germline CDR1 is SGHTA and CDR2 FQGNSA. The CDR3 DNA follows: TGTGCCAGCAGCTTAGGGACTAGCGGGAGAGGGAACATTCAGTACTTC. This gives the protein CASSLGTSGRGNIQYF. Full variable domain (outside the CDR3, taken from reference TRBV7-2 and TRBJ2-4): GAGVSQSPSNKVTEKGKDVELRCDPISGHTALYWYRQSLGQGLEFLIYFQGNSAPDKSGLPSDRFSAERTGGSVSTLTIQRTQQEDSAVYLCASSLGTSGRGNIQYFGAGTRLSVL.

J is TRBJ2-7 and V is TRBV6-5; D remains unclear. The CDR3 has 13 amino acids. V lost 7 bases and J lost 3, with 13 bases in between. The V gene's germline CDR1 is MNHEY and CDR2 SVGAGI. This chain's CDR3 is CASTPSPLYEQYF. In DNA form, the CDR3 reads TGTGCCAGCACCCCCTCTCCACTCTACGAGCAGTACTTC.

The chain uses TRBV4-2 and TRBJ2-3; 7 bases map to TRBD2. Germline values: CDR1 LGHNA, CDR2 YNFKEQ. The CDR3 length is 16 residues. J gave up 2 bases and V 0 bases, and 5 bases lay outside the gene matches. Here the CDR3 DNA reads TGTGCCAGCAGCCAAGATGCGACTAGCCCCACAGATACGCAGTATTTT. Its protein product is CASSQDATSPTDTQYF.

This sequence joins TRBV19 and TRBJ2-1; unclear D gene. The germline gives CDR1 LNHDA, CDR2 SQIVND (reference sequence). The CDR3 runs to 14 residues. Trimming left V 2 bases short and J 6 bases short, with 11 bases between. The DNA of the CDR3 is TGTGCCAGTAGTATAAACCAGCGCAGCAATGAGCAGTTCTTC. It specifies CASSINQRSNEQFF.

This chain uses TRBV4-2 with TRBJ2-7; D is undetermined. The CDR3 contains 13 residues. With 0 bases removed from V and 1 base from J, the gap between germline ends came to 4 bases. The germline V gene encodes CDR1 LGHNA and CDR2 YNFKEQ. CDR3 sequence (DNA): TGTGCCAGCAGCCAAGACTATTCCTACGAGCAGTACTTC. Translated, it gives CASSQDYSYEQYF.

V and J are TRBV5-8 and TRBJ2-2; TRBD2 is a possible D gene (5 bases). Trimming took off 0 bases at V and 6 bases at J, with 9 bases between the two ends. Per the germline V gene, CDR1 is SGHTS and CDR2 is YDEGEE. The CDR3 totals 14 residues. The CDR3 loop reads CASSLGQEAGELFF. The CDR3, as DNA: TGTGCCAGCAGCTTGGGGCAGGAGGCCGGGGAGCTGTTTTTT.

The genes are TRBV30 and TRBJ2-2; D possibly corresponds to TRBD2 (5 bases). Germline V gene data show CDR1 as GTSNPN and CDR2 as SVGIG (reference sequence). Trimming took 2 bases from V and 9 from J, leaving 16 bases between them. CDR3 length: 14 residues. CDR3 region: CAWSPITRTRELFF. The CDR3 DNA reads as TGTGCCTGGAGTCCAATCACTAGGACGAGGGAGCTGTTTTTT. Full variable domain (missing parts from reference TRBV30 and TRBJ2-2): SQTIHQWPATLVQPVGSPLSLECTVEGTSNPNLYWYRQAAGRGLQLLFYSVGIGQISSEVPQNLSASRPQDRQFILSSKKLLLSDSGFYLCAWSPITRTRELFFGEGSRLTVL.

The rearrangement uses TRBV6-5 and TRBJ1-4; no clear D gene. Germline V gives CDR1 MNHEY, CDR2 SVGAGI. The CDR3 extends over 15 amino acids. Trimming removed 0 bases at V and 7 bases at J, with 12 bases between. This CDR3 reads CASSYSLGDGEKLFF. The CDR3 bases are TGTGCCAGCAGTTACTCTCTCGGGGATGGTGAAAAACTGTTTTTT.

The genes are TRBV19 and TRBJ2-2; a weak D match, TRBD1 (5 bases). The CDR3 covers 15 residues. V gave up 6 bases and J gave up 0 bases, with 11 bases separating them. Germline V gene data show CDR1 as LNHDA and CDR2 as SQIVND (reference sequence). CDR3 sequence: CASSRVPANTGELFF. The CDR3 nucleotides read TGTGCCAGTAGCAGGGTACCCGCGAACACCGGGGAGCTGTTTTTT.

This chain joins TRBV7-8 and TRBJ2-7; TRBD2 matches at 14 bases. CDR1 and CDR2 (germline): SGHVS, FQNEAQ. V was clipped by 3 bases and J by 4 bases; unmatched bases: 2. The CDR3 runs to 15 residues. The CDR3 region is CASSFGTSGSYEQYF. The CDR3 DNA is TGTGCCAGCAGCTTTGGGACTAGCGGGAGTTACGAGCAGTACTTC.

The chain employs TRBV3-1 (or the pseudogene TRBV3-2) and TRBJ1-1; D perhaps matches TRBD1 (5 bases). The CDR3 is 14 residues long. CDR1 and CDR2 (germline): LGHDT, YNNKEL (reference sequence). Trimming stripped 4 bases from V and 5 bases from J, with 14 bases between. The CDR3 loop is CASSPAGGGTEAFF. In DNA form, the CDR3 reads TGTGCCAGCAGCCCCGCCGGGGGTGGAACTGAAGCTTTCTTT.

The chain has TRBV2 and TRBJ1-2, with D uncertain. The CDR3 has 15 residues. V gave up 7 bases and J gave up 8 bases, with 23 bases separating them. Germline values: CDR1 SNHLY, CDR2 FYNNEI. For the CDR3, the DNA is TGTGCCAGCACCCAAACGGGTACCCGATATGAGGGCTACACCTTC. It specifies CASTQTGTRYEGYTF.

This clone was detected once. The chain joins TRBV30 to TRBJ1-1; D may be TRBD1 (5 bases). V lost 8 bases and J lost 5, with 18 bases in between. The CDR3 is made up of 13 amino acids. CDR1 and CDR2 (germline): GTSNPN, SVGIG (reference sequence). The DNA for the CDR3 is TGTGCCAGGACGGGGGGGGACGGGACTGAAGCTTTCTTT. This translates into CARTGGDGTEAFF.

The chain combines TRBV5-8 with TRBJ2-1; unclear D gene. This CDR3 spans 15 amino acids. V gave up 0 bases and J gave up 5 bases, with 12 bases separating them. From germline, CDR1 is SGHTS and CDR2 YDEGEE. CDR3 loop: CASSLAQYLNNEQFF. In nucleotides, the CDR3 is TGTGCCAGCAGCTTGGCACAGTACCTAAACAATGAGCAGTTCTTC. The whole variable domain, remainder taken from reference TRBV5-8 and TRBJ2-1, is EAGVTQSPTHLIKTRGQQATLRCSPISGHTSVYWYQQALGLGLQFLLWYDEGEERNRGNFPPRFSGRQFPNYSSELNVNALELEDSALYLCASSLAQYLNNEQFFGPGTRLTVL.